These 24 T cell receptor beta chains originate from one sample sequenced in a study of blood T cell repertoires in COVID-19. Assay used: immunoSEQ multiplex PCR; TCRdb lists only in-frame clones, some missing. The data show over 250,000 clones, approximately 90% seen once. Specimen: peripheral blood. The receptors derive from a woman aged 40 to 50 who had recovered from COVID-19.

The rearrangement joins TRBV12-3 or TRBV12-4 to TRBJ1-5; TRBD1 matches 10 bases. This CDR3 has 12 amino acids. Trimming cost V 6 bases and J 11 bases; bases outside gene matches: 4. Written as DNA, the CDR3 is TGTGCCAGCAGACCGGACAGGGGGTCCCAGCATTTT. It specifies CASRPDRGSQHF.

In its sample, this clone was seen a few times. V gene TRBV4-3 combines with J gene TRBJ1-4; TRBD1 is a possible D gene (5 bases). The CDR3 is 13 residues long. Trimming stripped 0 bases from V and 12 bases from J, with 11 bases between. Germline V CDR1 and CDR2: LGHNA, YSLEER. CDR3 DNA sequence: TGCGCCAGCAGCCAAGATCAGTGGGGGGAACTGTTTTTT. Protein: CASSQDQWGELFF.

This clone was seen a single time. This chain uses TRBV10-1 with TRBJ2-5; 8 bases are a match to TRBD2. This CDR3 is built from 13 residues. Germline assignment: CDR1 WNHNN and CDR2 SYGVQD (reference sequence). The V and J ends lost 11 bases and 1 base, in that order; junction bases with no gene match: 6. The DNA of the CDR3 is TGCGCCGAGCGGGAGTGGTCCCAAGAGACCCAGTACTTC. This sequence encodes CAEREWSQETQYF.

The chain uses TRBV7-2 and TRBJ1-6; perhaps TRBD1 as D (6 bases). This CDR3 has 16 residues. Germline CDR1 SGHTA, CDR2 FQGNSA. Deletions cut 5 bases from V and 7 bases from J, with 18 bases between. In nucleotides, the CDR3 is TGTGCCAGCAGCCCTATTGGGGGCGTGGGGAATTCACCCCTCCACTTT. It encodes CASSPIGGVGNSPLHF.

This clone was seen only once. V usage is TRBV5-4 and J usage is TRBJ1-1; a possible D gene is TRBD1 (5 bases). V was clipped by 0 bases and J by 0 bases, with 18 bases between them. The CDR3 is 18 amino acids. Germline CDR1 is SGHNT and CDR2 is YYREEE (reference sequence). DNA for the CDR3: TGTGCCAGCAGCTTGGCCTCGGGGGGGGGAAGGTTGAACACTGAAGCTTTCTTT. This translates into CASSLASGGGRLNTEAFF.

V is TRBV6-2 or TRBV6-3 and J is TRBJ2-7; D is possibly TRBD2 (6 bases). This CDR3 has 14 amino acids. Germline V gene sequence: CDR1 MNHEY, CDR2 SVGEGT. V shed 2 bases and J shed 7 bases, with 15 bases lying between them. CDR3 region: CASSYRGGTGEQYF. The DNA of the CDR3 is TGTGCCAGCAGTTACCGCGGAGGGACGGGGGAGCAGTACTTC.

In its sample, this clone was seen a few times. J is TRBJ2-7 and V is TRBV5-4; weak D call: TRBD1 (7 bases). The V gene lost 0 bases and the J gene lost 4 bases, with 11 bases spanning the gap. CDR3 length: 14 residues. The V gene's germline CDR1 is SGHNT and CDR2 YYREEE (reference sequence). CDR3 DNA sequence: TGTGCCAGCAGCTTGGCACCAGGGGGGTACGAGCAGTACTTC. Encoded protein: CASSLAPGGYEQYF.

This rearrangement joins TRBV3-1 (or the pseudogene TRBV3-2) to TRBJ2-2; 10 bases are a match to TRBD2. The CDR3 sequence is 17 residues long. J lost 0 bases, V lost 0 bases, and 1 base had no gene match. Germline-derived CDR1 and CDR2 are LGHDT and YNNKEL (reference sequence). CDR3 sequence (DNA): TGTGCCAGCAGCCAAGAGGGACTAGCGACGAACACCGGGGAGCTGTTTTTT. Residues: CASSQEGLATNTGELFF.

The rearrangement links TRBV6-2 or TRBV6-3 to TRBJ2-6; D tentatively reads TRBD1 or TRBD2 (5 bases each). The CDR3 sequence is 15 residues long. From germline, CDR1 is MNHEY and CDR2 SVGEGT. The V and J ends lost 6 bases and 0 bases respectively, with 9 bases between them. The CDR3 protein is CASSRGGSGANVLTF. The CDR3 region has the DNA TGTGCCAGCAGCCGGGGCGGCTCTGGGGCCAACGTCCTGACTTTC.

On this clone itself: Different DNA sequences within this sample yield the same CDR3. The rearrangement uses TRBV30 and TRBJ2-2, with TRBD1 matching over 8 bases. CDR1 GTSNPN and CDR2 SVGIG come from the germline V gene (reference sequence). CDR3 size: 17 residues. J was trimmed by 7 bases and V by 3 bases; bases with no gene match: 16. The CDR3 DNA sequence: TGTGCCTGGAGAGAGCCCCTTGGACAGGGCGCTGGCGGGGAGCTGTTTTTT. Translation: CAWREPLGQGAGGELFF. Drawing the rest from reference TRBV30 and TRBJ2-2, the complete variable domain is SQTIHQWPATLVQPVGSPLSLECTVEGTSNPNLYWYRQAAGRGLQLLFYSVGIGQISSEVPQNLSASRPQDRQFILSSKKLLLSDSGFYLCAWREPLGQGAGGELFFGEGSRLTVL.

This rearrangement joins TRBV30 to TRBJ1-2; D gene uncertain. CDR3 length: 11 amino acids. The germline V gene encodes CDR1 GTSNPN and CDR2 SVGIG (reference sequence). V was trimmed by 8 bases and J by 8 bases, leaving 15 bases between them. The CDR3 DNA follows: TGTGCCACGTCCCCGCCCCGGGGCTACACCTTC. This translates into CATSPPRGYTF.

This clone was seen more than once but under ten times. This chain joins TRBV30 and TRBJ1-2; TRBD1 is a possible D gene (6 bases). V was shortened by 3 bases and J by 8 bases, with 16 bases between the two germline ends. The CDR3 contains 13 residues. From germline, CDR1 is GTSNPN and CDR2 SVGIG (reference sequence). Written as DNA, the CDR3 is TGTGCCTGGAGCGCGAACAGGGTAGGGGGCTACACCTTC. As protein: CAWSANRVGGYTF.

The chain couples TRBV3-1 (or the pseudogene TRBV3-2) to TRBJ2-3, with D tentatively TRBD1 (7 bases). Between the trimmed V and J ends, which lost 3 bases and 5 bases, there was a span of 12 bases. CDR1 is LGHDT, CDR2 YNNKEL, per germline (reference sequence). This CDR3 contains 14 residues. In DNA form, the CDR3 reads TGTGCCAGCAGCCAGGGCAGGGGGGTAGATACGCAGTATTTT. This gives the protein CASSQGRGVDTQYF.

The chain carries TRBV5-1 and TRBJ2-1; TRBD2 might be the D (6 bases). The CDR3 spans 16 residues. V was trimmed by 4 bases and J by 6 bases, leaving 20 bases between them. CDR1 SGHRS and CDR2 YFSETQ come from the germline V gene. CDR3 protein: CASSPLRGSGTNEQFF. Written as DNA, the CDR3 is TGCGCCAGCAGCCCCCTTCGAGGTAGCGGAACCAATGAGCAGTTCTTC.

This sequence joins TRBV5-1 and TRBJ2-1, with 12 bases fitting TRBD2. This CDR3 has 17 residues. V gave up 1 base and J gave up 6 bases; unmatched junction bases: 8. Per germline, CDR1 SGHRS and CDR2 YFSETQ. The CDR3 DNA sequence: TGCGCCAGCAGCTTGACCCCTAGCGGGAGGGCTTTCAATGAGCAGTTCTTC. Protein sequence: CASSLTPSGRAFNEQFF.

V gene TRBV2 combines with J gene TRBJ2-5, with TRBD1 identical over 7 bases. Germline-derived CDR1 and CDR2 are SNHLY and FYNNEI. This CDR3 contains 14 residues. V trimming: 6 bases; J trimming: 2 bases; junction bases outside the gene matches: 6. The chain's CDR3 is CASRPDRVQETQYF. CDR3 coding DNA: TGTGCCAGCAGGCCCGACAGGGTGCAAGAGACCCAGTACTTC.

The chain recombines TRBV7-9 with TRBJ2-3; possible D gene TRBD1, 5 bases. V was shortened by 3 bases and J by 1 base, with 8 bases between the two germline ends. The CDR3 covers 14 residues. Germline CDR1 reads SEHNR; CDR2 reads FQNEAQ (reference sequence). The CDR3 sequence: CASSFQGGTDTQYF. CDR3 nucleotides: TGTGCCAGCAGCTTTCAGGGTGGCACAGATACGCAGTATTTT.

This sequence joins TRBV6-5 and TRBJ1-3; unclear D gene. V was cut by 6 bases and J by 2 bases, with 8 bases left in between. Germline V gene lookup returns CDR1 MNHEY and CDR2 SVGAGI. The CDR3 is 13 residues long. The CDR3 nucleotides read TGTGCCAGCAGCCCCGCAGCTGGAAACACCATATATTTT. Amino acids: CASSPAAGNTIYF.

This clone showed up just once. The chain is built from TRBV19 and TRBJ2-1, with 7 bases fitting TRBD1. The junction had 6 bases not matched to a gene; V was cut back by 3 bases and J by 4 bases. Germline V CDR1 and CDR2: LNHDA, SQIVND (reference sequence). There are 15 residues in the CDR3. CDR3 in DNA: TGTGCCAGTAGTATTTGGGGACAGCCGTACAATGAGCAGTTCTTC. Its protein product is CASSIWGQPYNEQFF.

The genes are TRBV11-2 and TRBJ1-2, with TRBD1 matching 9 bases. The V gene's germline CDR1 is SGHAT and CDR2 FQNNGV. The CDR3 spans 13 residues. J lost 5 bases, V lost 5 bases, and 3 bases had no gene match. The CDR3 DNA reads TGTGCCAGCAGCCCCGGGACAGGGTATGGCTACACCTTC. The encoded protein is CASSPGTGYGYTF.

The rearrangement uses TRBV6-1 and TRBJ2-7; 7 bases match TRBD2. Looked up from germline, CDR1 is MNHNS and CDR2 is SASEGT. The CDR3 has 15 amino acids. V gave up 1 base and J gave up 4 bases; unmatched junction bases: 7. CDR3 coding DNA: TGTGCCAGCAGTGAAGAGGCGTGGGGGGGGTACGAGCAGTACGTC. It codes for CASSEEAWGGYEQYV.

In DNA form, the CDR3 reads TGTGCCAGTATTATCAGGACAGGGCTATACAACACTGAAGCTTTCTTT. Translating it yields CASIIRTGLYNTEAFF. The chain is built from TRBV19 and TRBJ1-1; 8 bases are a match to TRBD1. The V gene's germline CDR1 is LNHDA and CDR2 SQIVND (reference sequence). V shed 7 bases, J shed 2 bases, and the junction held 12 bases outside the gene matches. The CDR3 has 16 amino acids.

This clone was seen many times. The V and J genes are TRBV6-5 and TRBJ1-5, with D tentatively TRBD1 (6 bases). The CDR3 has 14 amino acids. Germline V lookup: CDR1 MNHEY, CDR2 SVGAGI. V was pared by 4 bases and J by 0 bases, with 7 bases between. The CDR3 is CASSLQGSNQPQHF. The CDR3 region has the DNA TGTGCCAGCAGTTTACAGGGTAGCAATCAGCCCCAGCATTTT.

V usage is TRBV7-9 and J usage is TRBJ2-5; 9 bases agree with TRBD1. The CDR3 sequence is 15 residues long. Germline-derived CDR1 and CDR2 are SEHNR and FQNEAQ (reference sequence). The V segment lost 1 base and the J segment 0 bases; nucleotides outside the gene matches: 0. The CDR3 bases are TGTGCCAGCAGCTTAGGGGACAGGGACCAAGAGACCCAGTACTTC. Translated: CASSLGDRDQETQYF.